What follows are 25 T cell receptor beta chains derived from one specimen sequenced in a study of blood T cell repertoires in COVID-19. Data came from immunoSEQ multiplex PCR; TCRdb stores just in-frame clones and leaves some out. The sample consists of about 160,000 clones, 75% to 90% of them appearing once. The sample consisted of peripheral blood. These receptors all stem from a human donor in a cohort sampled during active COVID-19.

This clone occurred a few times. Here the CDR3 DNA reads TGTGCCAGCAGCTTGGATGTTAGGACAGCGGGGATGAACACTGAAGCTTTCTTT. This gives the protein CASSLDVRTAGMNTEAFF. J is TRBJ1-1 and V is TRBV5-5; D may be TRBD1 (6 bases). The germline V gene encodes CDR1 SGHKS and CDR2 YYEKEE (reference sequence). Deletions cut 0 bases from V and 0 bases from J, with 18 bases between. This CDR3 is built from 18 residues.

This chain joins TRBV11-3 and TRBJ1-1, with 8 bases that match TRBD1. The CDR3 spans 15 residues. V lost 5 bases, J lost 1 base, and 6 bases stayed unmatched. In germline, CDR1 is SGHNT, CDR2 YENEEA. The CDR3 bases are TGTGCCAGCAGCCCACGGACAGGGAAGAACACTGAAGCTTTCTTT. This translates into CASSPRTGKNTEAFF.

The J gene is TRBJ2-2, the V gene TRBV6-2 or TRBV6-3; 8 nucleotides line up with TRBD2. Germline CDR1 MNHEY, CDR2 SVGEGT. V lost 5 bases to trimming and J lost 2 bases; unmatched junction nucleotides: 7. CDR3 length: 16 amino acids. The chain's CDR3 is CASSPGLVFNTGELFF. Written as DNA, the CDR3 is TGTGCCAGCAGTCCGGGACTAGTCTTTAACACCGGGGAGCTGTTTTTT.

The chain is built from TRBV5-1 and TRBJ2-1; 10 nucleotides align to TRBD2. The trim removed 0 bases at V and 4 bases at J, leaving 1 base unmatched. CDR3 length: 15 residues. The germline CDR1 and CDR2 sequences are SGHRS and YFSETQ. The CDR3 DNA follows: TGCGCCAGCAGCTTGGAAGCGGGAGGGTACAATGAGCAGTTCTTC. This codes for CASSLEAGGYNEQFF.

The CDR3 nucleotides are TGTGCCAGCAGTTACTCCCTACAGGGACGGGGCTACACCTTC. Translation gives CASSYSLQGRGYTF. This chain links TRBV6-5 with TRBJ1-2; tentatively, D is TRBD1 (6 bases). The germline V and J ends were trimmed by 0 bases and 8 bases, with 13 bases remaining between them. The germline V gene has CDR1 MNHEY and CDR2 SVGAGI. This CDR3 has 14 amino acids.

V gene TRBV14 combines with J gene TRBJ2-7; the D gene is possibly TRBD2 (7 bases). The CDR3 consists of 15 residues. Trimming shortened V by 2 bases and J by 3 bases, and 14 bases separated the two germline ends. Germline-derived CDR1 and CDR2 are SGHDN and FVKESK. CDR3 sequence: CASSQLGGGNYEQYF. CDR3 sequence (DNA): TGTGCCAGCAGCCAATTGGGGGGGGGCAACTACGAGCAGTACTTC.

The rearrangement uses TRBV7-2 and TRBJ2-7; the D gene is possibly TRBD2 (6 bases). Germline assignment: CDR1 SGHTA and CDR2 FQGNSA. CDR3 length: 14 amino acids. Trimming pared 3 bases from V and 2 bases from J, leaving 11 bases between. Written as DNA, the CDR3 is TGTGCCAGCAGCTTGCGGGAAGGTCCCTACGAGCAGTACTTC. Its translation: CASSLREGPYEQYF. Full variable domain (remainder filled in from reference TRBV7-2 and TRBJ2-7): GAGVSQSPSNKVTEKGKDVELRCDPISGHTALYWYRQSLGQGLEFLIYFQGNSAPDKSGLPSDRFSAERTGGSVSTLTIQRTQQEDSAVYLCASSLREGPYEQYFGPGTRLTVT.

This clone has only a few counts. The rearrangement links TRBV7-9 to TRBJ2-2, with TRBD2 as a possible D gene (7 bases). V shed 5 bases and J shed 7 bases, with 17 bases lying between them. Germline values: CDR1 SEHNR, CDR2 FQNEAQ (reference sequence). CDR3 size: 15 residues. The DNA of the CDR3 is TGTGCCAGCAGCCCCCCCGGGGGGCAGGTCGGGGAGCTGTTTTTT. Its protein is CASSPPGGQVGELFF.

The V call is TRBV20-1, the J call TRBJ2-7; D is uncertain. The germline V gene encodes CDR1 DFQATT and CDR2 SNEGSKA (reference sequence). The CDR3 sequence is 12 residues long. The ends were cut back, 3 bases at V and 2 bases at J, with 8 bases in the middle. CDR3 sequence reads: CSASTAAYEQYF. DNA of the CDR3: TGCAGTGCTAGTACCGCGGCCTACGAGCAGTACTTC.

V usage is TRBV2 and J usage is TRBJ1-4; the D gene is possibly TRBD1 (5 bases). The germline CDR1 and CDR2 sequences are SNHLY and FYNNEI. Between the trimmed V and J ends, which lost 8 bases and 0 bases, there was a span of 13 bases. This CDR3 has 15 amino acids. CDR3 sequence (DNA): TGTGCCAGCGGTCGTATAGGGGCAACTAATGAAAAACTGTTTTTT. It yields the protein CASGRIGATNEKLFF.

V usage is TRBV6-6 and J usage is TRBJ1-2; D remains unclear. CDR3 length equals 11 residues. Germline assignment: CDR1 MNHNY and CDR2 SVGAGI (reference sequence). Trimming removed 7 bases at V and 6 bases at J, with 9 bases between. For the CDR3, the DNA is TGTGCCAGCAAAGACTGGCATGGCTACACCTTC. Its translation is CASKDWHGYTF.

About this clone: One end of the junction fails to match germline, which may point to a read error. The CDR3 loop reads CASTLGQHTDTQYF. In DNA form, the CDR3 reads TGTGCCAGCACCTTGGGACAGCACACAGATACGCAGTATTTT. The chain employs TRBV5-4 and TRBJ2-3; 7 bases line up with TRBD1. There are 14 residues in the CDR3. The germline V gene has CDR1 SGHNT and CDR2 YYREEE (reference sequence).

Only a few counts were recorded for this clone. The V call is TRBV7-9, the J call TRBJ1-2; D is unresolved. The V gene lost 2 bases and the J gene lost 8 bases, with 15 bases spanning the gap. The CDR3 loop spans 14 amino acids. CDR1 and CDR2 (germline): SEHNR, FQNEAQ (reference sequence). Here the CDR3 reads CASSLWRRGGGYTF. CDR3 coding DNA: TGTGCCAGCAGCTTATGGAGGAGAGGAGGCGGCTACACCTTC.

This sequence joins TRBV7-3 and TRBJ1-2; the match to TRBD1 covers 10 bases. Germline lookup yields CDR1 SGHTA and CDR2 FQGTGA. The CDR3 is 14 amino acids. V lost 3 bases to trimming and J lost 4 bases; unmatched junction nucleotides: 2. The chain's CDR3 is CASSFGDRGYGYTF. CDR3 coding DNA: TGTGCCAGCAGCTTTGGGGACAGGGGCTATGGCTACACCTTC.

V and J are TRBV28 and TRBJ1-5; D is ambiguous. CDR1 and CDR2 from the germline V gene are MDHEN and SYDVKM. Trimming stripped 4 bases from V and 0 bases from J, with 10 bases between. The CDR3 totals 15 residues. The CDR3 sequence: CASSYAEYSNQPQHF. In nucleotides, the CDR3 is TGTGCCAGCAGTTACGCGGAATATAGCAATCAGCCCCAGCATTTT.

This clone turned up a few times. The CDR3 is CASSWGEGPLHF. The CDR3 nucleotides read TGTGCCAGCAGTTGGGGTGAGGGCCCCCTCCACTTT. The rearrangement links TRBV12-3 or TRBV12-4 to TRBJ1-6; D remains ambiguous. The CDR3 totals 12 residues. Trimming took off 4 bases at V and 13 bases at J, with 11 bases between the two ends.

A few counts support this clone. V and J are TRBV4-3 and TRBJ1-3; D possibly corresponds to TRBD1 (5 bases). This CDR3 comprises 17 residues. With 0 bases removed from V and 0 bases from J, the gap between germline ends came to 12 bases. The V gene's germline CDR1 is LGHNA and CDR2 YSLEER. The CDR3 sequence is CASSQESTASSGNTIYF. CDR3 nucleotide sequence: TGCGCCAGCAGCCAAGAGTCGACAGCGAGCTCTGGAAACACCATATATTTT.

This chain joins TRBV7-9 and TRBJ1-2, with unresolved D. CDR1 is SEHNR, CDR2 FQNEAQ, per germline (reference sequence). This CDR3 contains 15 residues. The germline V and J ends were trimmed by 7 bases and 1 base, with 16 bases remaining between them. In DNA, the CDR3 is TGTGCCAGCAACCCACCCCGGGGAAATAACTATGGCTACACCTTC. Translating gives CASNPPRGNNYGYTF.

The chain carries TRBV11-2 and TRBJ1-1, with 7 bases identical to TRBD1. V lost 3 bases to trimming and J lost 1 base; unmatched junction nucleotides: 5. Germline V gene sequence: CDR1 SGHAT, CDR2 FQNNGV. This CDR3 has 15 residues. This CDR3 reads CASSFTTGRNTEAFF. The CDR3 region has the DNA TGTGCCAGCAGCTTTACGACAGGGAGGAACACTGAAGCTTTCTTT.

This clone was detected a few times. The V and J genes are TRBV5-1 and TRBJ1-1; D perhaps matches TRBD1 (5 bases). Germline lookup yields CDR1 SGHRS and CDR2 YFSETQ. There are 14 residues in the CDR3. V lost 3 bases, J lost 4 bases, and 13 bases lay in between. The CDR3 bases are TGCGCCAGCAGCTCGGACGGCAGGGTCACTGAAGCTTTCTTT. Amino acid sequence: CASSSDGRVTEAFF.

V is TRBV21-1 and J is TRBJ1-4; TRBD1, the table's D call, lacks a check against the DNA. TRBV21-1 is given as a pseudogene. The CDR3 consists of 15 residues. CDR3 DNA: TGTGCCAGCAGCACTAAGCAGGGGGCCGGGGAAAAACTGTTTTTT. This sequence encodes CASSTKQGAGEKLFF.

The rearrangement links TRBV7-3 to TRBJ2-2; 11 nucleotides line up with TRBD2. Trimming removed 8 bases from V and 2 bases from J; junction bases left unmatched: 4. In germline, CDR1 is SGHTA, CDR2 FQGTGA. The CDR3 has 15 amino acids. CDR3 DNA: TGTGCCAGCGCCAGACTAGCGGGAAACACCGGGGAGCTGTTTTTT. It specifies CASARLAGNTGELFF.

In its sample, this clone was seen once. V gene TRBV24-1 combines with J gene TRBJ2-2, with a possible D match to TRBD1 (6 bases). The CDR3 sequence is 16 residues long. With 0 bases removed from V and 0 bases from J, the gap between germline ends came to 7 bases. CDR1 KGHDR and CDR2 SFDVKD come from the germline V gene. CDR3 residues: CATSDLGTTNTGELFF. The CDR3 nucleotides are TGTGCCACCAGTGATTTGGGGACAACGAACACCGGGGAGCTGTTTTTT.

V and J are TRBV20-1 and TRBJ1-2; no definite D call. CDR1 DFQATT and CDR2 SNEGSKA come from the germline V gene (reference sequence). V shed 1 base and J shed 6 bases, with 6 bases lying between them. The CDR3 runs to 11 residues. CDR3 sequence reads: CSARVRDGYTF. CDR3 DNA sequence: TGCAGTGCTAGAGTCCGAGATGGCTACACCTTC.

The rearrangement links TRBV10-3 to TRBJ2-7; 7 nucleotides align to TRBD2. Germline lookup yields CDR1 ENHRY and CDR2 SYGVKD. V was pared by 4 bases and J by 0 bases, with 3 bases of the junction left unmatched. The CDR3 runs to 14 residues. The CDR3 spells CAISARGSSYEQYF. The DNA of the CDR3 is TGTGCCATCAGTGCGCGGGGGTCCTCCTACGAGCAGTACTTC.